The 23 T cell receptor beta chains presented below share a single source sample, sequenced in a study of low-dose radiotherapy and immunotherapy resistance in tumors. Time point in this sample: after trial treatment. Specified treatment: LDRT plus nivolumab, ipilimumab, low-dose cyclophosphamide and aspirin (RACIN trial). First-strand cDNA relied on TRAV- and TRBV-specific primers spanning alpha and beta chains. TCR amplification involved 20 to 25 PCR cycles with a constant-region primer and V-primer adapter. MiXCR, applied by TCRdb to the reads, yields one record per CDR3 protein. The profile shows approximately 80,000 distinct CDR3 sequences, around a sixth of them singletons. The sample here was PBMCs, taken after low-dose radiotherapy plus immunotherapy. The source is a male donor with prostate cancer.

The chain employs TRBV4-3 and TRBJ2-7; 9 nucleotides agree with TRBD1. CDR3 length equals 14 residues. Per the germline V gene, CDR1 is LGHNA and CDR2 is YSLEER. The V gene end was trimmed by 0 bases and the J gene end by 10 bases; junction bases not matched to a gene: 7. CDR3 sequence: CASSQDRDRVGQYF. CDR3 sequence (DNA): TGCGCCAGCAGCCAAGACCGGGACAGGGTGGGCCAGTACTTC.

This clonotype has a count of ten or more. In DNA, the CDR3 is TGTGCCAGCCAAGTCTGGACACGGAGAAACACCGGGGAGCTGTTTTTT. It translates to CASQVWTRRNTGELFF. The chain is built from TRBV6-6 and TRBJ2-2, with D maybe TRBD1 (5 bases). This CDR3 has 16 amino acids. Germline V gene data show CDR1 as MNHNY and CDR2 as SVGAGI (reference sequence). V was shortened by 8 bases and J by 2 bases, with 18 bases between the two germline ends.

This chain connects TRBV5-1 to TRBJ2-2; 9 bases align to TRBD1. The CDR3 has 18 amino acids. The germline gives CDR1 SGHRS, CDR2 YFSETQ. V was pared by 2 bases and J by 2 bases, with 10 bases of the junction left unmatched. CDR3 region: CASSLLSSGQGNTGELFF. Here the CDR3 DNA reads TGCGCCAGCAGCTTATTATCATCGGGACAGGGTAACACCGGGGAGCTGTTTTTT.

This clonotype showed up just a few times. The gene calls are TRBV4-3 and TRBJ2-5, with TRBD1 identical over 7 bases. The CDR3 contains 16 residues. Germline V gene lookup returns CDR1 LGHNA and CDR2 YSLEER. Trimming took 0 bases from V and 5 from J; bases not matched to a gene: 9. CDR3 in amino acids: CASSQEKAGGWETQYF. CDR3 in DNA: TGCGCCAGCAGCCAAGAGAAGGCAGGGGGTTGGGAGACCCAGTACTTC.

This clonotype was counted a few times. V is TRBV10-3 and J is TRBJ2-7; TRBD1 matches at 8 bases. This CDR3 region has 14 residues. With V trimmed by 3 bases and J by 1 base, 2 bases remained unmatched. Looked up from germline, CDR1 is ENHRY and CDR2 is SYGVKD. In DNA form, the CDR3 reads TGTGCCATCAGTGACGACAGGGGATCCTACGAGCAGTACTTC. Translating gives CAISDDRGSYEQYF.

V is TRBV7-2 and J is TRBJ2-4; D is ambiguous. The CDR3 is 13 amino acids. The germline V gene has CDR1 SGHTA and CDR2 FQGNSA. V shed 3 bases and J shed 5 bases, with 8 bases lying between them. CDR3 sequence (DNA): TGTGCCAGCAGCTTGCCGACCCAAAACATTCAGTACTTC. It yields the protein CASSLPTQNIQYF.

This clonotype was recorded a few times. The chain couples TRBV28 to TRBJ1-6; TRBD1 agrees at 8 bases. This CDR3 is built from 15 residues. The germline CDR1 and CDR2 sequences are MDHEN and SYDVKM. Unmatched junction bases numbered 9, after V lost 6 bases and J lost 8 bases. CDR3 coding DNA: TGTGCCAGCAGCAGCCCGGGACAGGCCTATTCACCCCTCCACTTT. It is translated as CASSSPGQAYSPLHF.

This clonotype has a count of ten or more. The chain has TRBV11-3 and TRBJ2-6, with D possibly TRBD1 on 6 matching bases. The CDR3 spans 15 residues. The V gene's germline CDR1 is SGHNT and CDR2 YENEEA. With 4 bases removed from V and 3 bases from J, the gap between germline ends came to 10 bases. CDR3 bases: TGTGCCAGCAGCTCAGGGGAAGGTGGGGCCAACGTCCTGACTTTC. Protein sequence: CASSSGEGGANVLTF.

This clonotype was detected many times. The gene calls are TRBV19 and TRBJ2-7; maybe TRBD1 (6 bases). CDR1 and CDR2 from the germline V gene are LNHDA and SQIVND (reference sequence). CDR3 length: 13 amino acids. V lost 5 bases and J lost 3, with 11 bases in between. CDR3 residues: CASSHPQGYEQYF. DNA of the CDR3: TGTGCCAGTAGTCATCCACAGGGCTACGAGCAGTACTTC.

This clonotype has ten or more counts. This chain joins TRBV20-1 and TRBJ1-2, with TRBD1 as a possible D gene (6 bases). The CDR3 is made up of 14 amino acids. Trimming left V 2 bases short and J 4 bases short, with 14 bases between. Germline V CDR1 and CDR2: DFQATT, SNEGSKA (reference sequence). The CDR3 sequence is CSARSRTVFYGYTF. The DNA for the CDR3 is TGCAGTGCTAGATCCCGGACAGTTTTCTATGGCTACACCTTC.

This chain uses TRBV7-9 with TRBJ1-2, with 9 bases aligning to TRBD1. V dropped 5 bases and J dropped 6; count of bases not matched to a gene: 7. Per germline, CDR1 SEHNR and CDR2 FQNEAQ (reference sequence). This CDR3 region has 14 residues. The CDR3 DNA follows: TGTGCCAGCAGCAGGACAGGGGAAATTAATGGCTACACCTTC. This sequence encodes CASSRTGEINGYTF.

Notes on this clonotype: The DNA is omitted, as the CDR3 cannot be located on it reliably, and the CDR3 follows TCRdb's listing. The genes are TRBV24-1 and TRBJ2-2; the D call of TRBD1 is as the table states it, not checked on the DNA. CDR1 is KGHDR, CDR2 SFDVKD, per germline. The CDR3 totals 19 residues, both ends included. CDR3 amino acids: CATSDETRTGRLGELFFFF.

CDR3 protein: CASSFPDTQYF. CDR3 nucleotides: TGTGCCAGCAGCTTTCCAGATACGCAGTATTTT. V gene TRBV13 combines with J gene TRBJ2-3; D remains unclear. The CDR3 is 11 residues long. The V gene's germline CDR1 is PRHDT and CDR2 FYEKMQ (reference sequence). Trimming removed 3 bases from V and 4 bases from J, with 2 bases in between.

This clonotype was seen many times. This chain connects TRBV7-2 to TRBJ2-7; 12 bases match TRBD2. This CDR3 comprises 19 residues. J was trimmed by 0 bases and V by 5 bases; bases with no gene match: 14. Looked up from germline, CDR1 is SGHTA and CDR2 is FQGNSA. The CDR3 region is CASSPSGTSGFSSSYEQYF. Written as DNA, the CDR3 is TGTGCCAGCAGCCCGTCCGGGACTAGCGGGTTTAGTAGCTCCTACGAGCAGTACTTC. Together with reference TRBV7-2 and TRBJ2-7, the CDR3 gives the full variable domain: GAGVSQSPSNKVTEKGKDVELRCDPISGHTALYWYRQSLGQGLEFLIYFQGNSAPDKSGLPSDRFSAERTGGSVSTLTIQRTQQEDSAVYLCASSPSGTSGFSSSYEQYFGPGTRLTVT.

This clonotype has a count of ten or more. This chain uses TRBV20-1 with TRBJ2-5, with a possible D match to TRBD1 (6 bases). Trimming cost V 1 base and J 5 bases, with 11 bases left between them. CDR1 and CDR2 (germline): DFQATT, SNEGSKA (reference sequence). This CDR3 has 13 residues. The CDR3 is CSARVDGGETQYF. DNA for the CDR3: TGCAGTGCTAGAGTGGATGGGGGCGAGACCCAGTACTTC.

Written as DNA, the CDR3 is TGTGCCAGCAGCTCAATAGCGGGAGGGCCGAATGAGCAGTTCTTC. It is translated as CASSSIAGGPNEQFF. The genes are TRBV5-4 and TRBJ2-1, with TRBD2 identical over 11 bases. Germline trimming cut 3 bases from V and 7 bases from J; bases unmatched to any gene: 6. This CDR3 has 15 residues. Germline V gene lookup returns CDR1 SGHNT and CDR2 YYREEE (reference sequence). Based on the CDR3 plus reference TRBV5-4 and TRBJ2-1, the full variable domain is ETGVTQSPTHLIKTRGQQVTLRCSSQSGHNTVSWYQQALGQGPQFIFQYYREEENGRGNFPPRFSGLQFPNYSSELNVNALELDDSALYLCASSSIAGGPNEQFFGPGTRLTVL.

With regard to this clonotype: Just one base apart from a much larger clone, this may be a read error. The CDR3 loop is CASSTSGMYGEQFF. In DNA, the CDR3 is TGTGCCAGTAGTACTAGCGGGATGTACGGCGAGCAGTTCTTC. This chain links TRBV19 with TRBJ2-1; TRBD2 matches at 9 bases. This CDR3 is built from 14 residues. CDR1 is LNHDA, CDR2 SQIVND, per germline (reference sequence). Trimming removed 4 bases from V and 10 bases from J; junction bases left unmatched: 8. Combining the CDR3 with reference TRBV19 and TRBJ2-1 gives the whole variable domain DGGITQSPKYLFRKEGQNVTLSCEQNLNHDAMYWYRQDPGQGLRLIYYSQIVNDFQKGDIAEGYSVSREKKESFPLTVTSAQKNPTAFYLCASSTSGMYGEQFFGPGTRLTVL.

At least ten counts were recorded for this clonotype. This chain links TRBV7-2 with TRBJ1-3, with a tentative D call TRBD1 (6 bases). The CDR3 covers 13 residues. V lost 7 bases and J lost 3, with 10 bases in between. Germline loops: CDR1 SGHTA, CDR2 FQGNSA. The CDR3 DNA reads TGTGCCAGCACCAAAGGGGGTGGAAACACCATATATTTT. Its translation: CASTKGGGNTIYF.

This chain connects TRBV18 to TRBJ1-4; 7 nucleotides align to TRBD1. CDR1 KGHSH and CDR2 LQKENI come from the germline V gene. The CDR3 loop spans 15 amino acids. V lost 6 bases to trimming and J lost 8 bases; unmatched junction nucleotides: 12. CDR3 residues: CASSRGGAAREKLFF. As DNA, the CDR3 is TGTGCCAGCTCGCGAGGGGGCGCAGCGAGGGAAAAACTGTTTTTT.

This clonotype has just a few counts. The chain uses TRBV5-1 and TRBJ2-7; D is ambiguous. V was pared by 1 base and J by 7 bases, with 21 bases between. Per the germline V gene, CDR1 is SGHRS and CDR2 is YFSETQ. The CDR3 is made up of 16 amino acids. CDR3 bases: TGCGCCAGCAGCTTGAGTGGGCTGGCAGGCGGAGAAGAGCAGTACTTC. Its translation: CASSLSGLAGGEEQYF.

This clonotype was counted many times. This chain joins TRBV9 and TRBJ2-5; D may be TRBD2 (7 bases). The CDR3 totals 17 residues. Trimming shortened V by 3 bases and J by 4 bases, and 22 bases separated the two germline ends. Germline loops: CDR1 SGDLS, CDR2 YYNGEE. The DNA of the CDR3 is TGTGCCAGCAGCGGGAGGGGGGGCGGGAGAGGAGGAGAGACCCAGTACTTC. Translation: CASSGRGGGRGGETQYF.

On this clonotype itself: This likely stems from a read error, as it lies one base from a far larger clone. J is TRBJ2-5 and V is TRBV10-3; 10 bases agree with TRBD1. Germline assignment: CDR1 ENHRY and CDR2 SYGVKD. The CDR3 totals 17 residues. The CDR3: CASSLGTVGTGAETQYF. The CDR3 DNA is TGTGCCAGCAGTTTAGGAACTGTGGGGACAGGGGCGGAGACCCAGTACTTC.

The sample holds many counts of this clonotype. J is TRBJ2-1 and V is TRBV20-1; TRBD2 aligns across 12 bases. J was trimmed by 0 bases and V by 1 base; bases with no gene match: 7. The CDR3 has 18 residues. Germline values: CDR1 DFQATT, CDR2 SNEGSKA (reference sequence). The CDR3 DNA follows: TGCAGTGCTAGAGGTCTGACTAGCGGGAGTAACTCCTACAATGAGCAGTTCTTC. It encodes CSARGLTSGSNSYNEQFF.